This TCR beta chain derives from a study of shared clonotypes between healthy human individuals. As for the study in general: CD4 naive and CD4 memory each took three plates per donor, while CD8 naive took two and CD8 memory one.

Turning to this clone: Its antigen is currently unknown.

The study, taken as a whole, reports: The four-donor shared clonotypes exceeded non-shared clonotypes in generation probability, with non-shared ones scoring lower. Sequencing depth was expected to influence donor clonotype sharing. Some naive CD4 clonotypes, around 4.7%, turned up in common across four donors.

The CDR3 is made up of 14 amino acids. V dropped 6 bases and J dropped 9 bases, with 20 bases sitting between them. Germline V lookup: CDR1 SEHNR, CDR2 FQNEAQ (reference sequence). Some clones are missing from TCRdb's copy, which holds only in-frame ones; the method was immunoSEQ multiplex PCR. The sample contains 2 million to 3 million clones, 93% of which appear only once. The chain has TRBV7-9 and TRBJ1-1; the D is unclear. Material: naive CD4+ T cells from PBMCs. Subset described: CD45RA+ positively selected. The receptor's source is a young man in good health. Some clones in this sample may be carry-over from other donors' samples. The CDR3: CASSASLVPGQAFF. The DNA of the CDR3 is TGTGCCAGCAGTGCCTCCTTGGTACCAGGCCAAGCTTTCTTT. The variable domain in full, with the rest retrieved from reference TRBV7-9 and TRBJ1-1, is DTGVSQNPRHKITKRGQNVTFRCDPISEHNRLYWYRQTLGQGPEFLTYFQNEAQLEKSRLLSDRFSAERPKGSFSTLEIQRTEQGDSAMYLCASSASLVPGQAFFGQGTRLTVV.